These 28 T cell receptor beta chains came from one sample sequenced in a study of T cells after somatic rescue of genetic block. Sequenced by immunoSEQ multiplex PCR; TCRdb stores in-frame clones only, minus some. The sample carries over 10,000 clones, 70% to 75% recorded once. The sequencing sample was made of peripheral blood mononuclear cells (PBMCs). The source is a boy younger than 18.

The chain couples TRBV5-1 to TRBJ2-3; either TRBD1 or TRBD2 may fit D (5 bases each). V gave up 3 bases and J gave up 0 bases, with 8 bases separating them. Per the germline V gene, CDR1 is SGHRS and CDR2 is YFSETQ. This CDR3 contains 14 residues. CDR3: CASSWGPSTDTQYF. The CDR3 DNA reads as TGCGCCAGCAGCTGGGGACCGAGCACAGATACGCAGTATTTT.

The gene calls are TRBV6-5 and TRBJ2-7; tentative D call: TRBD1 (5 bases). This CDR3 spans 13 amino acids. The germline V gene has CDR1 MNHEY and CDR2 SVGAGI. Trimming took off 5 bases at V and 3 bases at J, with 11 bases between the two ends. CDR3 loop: CASSKSRDYEQYF. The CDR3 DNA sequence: TGTGCCAGCAGTAAATCCAGGGACTACGAGCAGTACTTC.

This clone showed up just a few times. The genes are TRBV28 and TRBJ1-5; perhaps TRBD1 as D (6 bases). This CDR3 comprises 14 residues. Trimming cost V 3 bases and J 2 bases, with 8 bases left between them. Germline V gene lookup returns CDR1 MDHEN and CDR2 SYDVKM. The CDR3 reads CASSLNRGNQPQHF. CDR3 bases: TGTGCCAGCAGTTTGAACAGGGGCAATCAGCCCCAGCATTTT.

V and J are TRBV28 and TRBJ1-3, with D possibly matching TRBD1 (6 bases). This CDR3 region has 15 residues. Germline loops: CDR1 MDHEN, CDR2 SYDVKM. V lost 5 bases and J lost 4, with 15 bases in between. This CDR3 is CASSLGTYGGNTIYF. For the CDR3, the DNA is TGTGCCAGCAGTCTCGGGACATATGGGGGAAACACCATATATTTT.

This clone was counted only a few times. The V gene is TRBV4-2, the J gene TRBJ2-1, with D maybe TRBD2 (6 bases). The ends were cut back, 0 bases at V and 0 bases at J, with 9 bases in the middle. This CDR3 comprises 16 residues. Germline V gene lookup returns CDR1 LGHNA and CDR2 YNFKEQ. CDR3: CASSQDIGSSYNEQFF. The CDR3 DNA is TGTGCCAGCAGCCAAGATATCGGGAGCTCCTACAATGAGCAGTTCTTC.

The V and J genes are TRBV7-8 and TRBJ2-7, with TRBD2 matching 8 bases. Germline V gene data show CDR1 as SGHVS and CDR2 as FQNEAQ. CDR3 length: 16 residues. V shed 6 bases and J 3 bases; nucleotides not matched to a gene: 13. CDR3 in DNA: TGTGCCAGCAGAAACCCGGGACTAGGCCGTCTCTACGAGCAGTACTTC. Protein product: CASRNPGLGRLYEQYF.

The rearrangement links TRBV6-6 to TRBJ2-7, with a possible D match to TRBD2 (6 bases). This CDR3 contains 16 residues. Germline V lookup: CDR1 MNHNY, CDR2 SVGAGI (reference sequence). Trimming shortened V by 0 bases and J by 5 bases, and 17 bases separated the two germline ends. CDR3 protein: CASSYSSRKGGDEQYF. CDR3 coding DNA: TGTGCCAGCAGTTACTCATCGCGGAAAGGAGGGGACGAGCAGTACTTC.

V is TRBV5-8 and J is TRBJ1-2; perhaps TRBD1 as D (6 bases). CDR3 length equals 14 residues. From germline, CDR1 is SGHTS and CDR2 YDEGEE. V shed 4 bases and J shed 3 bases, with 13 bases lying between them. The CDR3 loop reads CASSLGTLYYGYTF. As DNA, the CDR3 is TGTGCCAGCAGCCTCGGGACACTTTACTATGGCTACACCTTC.

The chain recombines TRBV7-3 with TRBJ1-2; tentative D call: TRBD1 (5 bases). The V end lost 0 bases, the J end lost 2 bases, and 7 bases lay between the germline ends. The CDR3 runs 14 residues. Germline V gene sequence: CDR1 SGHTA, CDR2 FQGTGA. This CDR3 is CASSLTGGNYGYTF. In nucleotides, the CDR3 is TGTGCCAGCAGCTTAACCGGGGGGAACTATGGCTACACCTTC.

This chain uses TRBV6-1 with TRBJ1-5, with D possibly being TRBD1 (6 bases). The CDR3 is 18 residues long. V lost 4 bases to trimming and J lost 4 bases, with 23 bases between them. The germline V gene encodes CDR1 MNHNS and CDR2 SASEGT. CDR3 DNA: TGTGCCAGCAGTGTGGGGGTCATTACAGGGAGGGGAAATCAGCCCCAGCATTTT. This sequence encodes CASSVGVITGRGNQPQHF.

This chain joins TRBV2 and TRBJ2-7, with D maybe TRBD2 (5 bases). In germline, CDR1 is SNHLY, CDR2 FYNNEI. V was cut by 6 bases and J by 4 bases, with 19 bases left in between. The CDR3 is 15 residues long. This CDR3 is CASRGIGPSRYEQYF. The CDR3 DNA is TGTGCCAGCAGAGGGATAGGGCCTAGCAGATACGAGCAGTACTTC.

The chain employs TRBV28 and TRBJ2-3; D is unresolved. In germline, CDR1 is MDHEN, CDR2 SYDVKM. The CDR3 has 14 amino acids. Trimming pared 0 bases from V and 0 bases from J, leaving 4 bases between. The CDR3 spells CASSLWGSTDTQYF. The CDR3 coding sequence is TGTGCCAGCAGTTTATGGGGGAGCACAGATACGCAGTATTTT.

CDR3 nucleotides: TGCGCCAGCAGCCAAGATCAGGGTCCTAGCTCCTACAATGAGCAGTTCTTC. This encodes CASSQDQGPSSYNEQFF. The chain couples TRBV4-1 to TRBJ2-1; tentatively, D is TRBD1 (5 bases). CDR1 MGHRA and CDR2 YSYEKL come from the germline V gene. The V and J ends lost 0 bases and 0 bases respectively, with 12 bases between them. This CDR3 spans 17 amino acids.

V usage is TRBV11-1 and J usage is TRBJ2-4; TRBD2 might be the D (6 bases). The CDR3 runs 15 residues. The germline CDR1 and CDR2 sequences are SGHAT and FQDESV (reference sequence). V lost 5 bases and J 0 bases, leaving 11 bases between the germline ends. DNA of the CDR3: TGTGCCAGCAGCCTCGGGACTGTAGCCAAAAACATTCAGTACTTC. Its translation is CASSLGTVAKNIQYF.

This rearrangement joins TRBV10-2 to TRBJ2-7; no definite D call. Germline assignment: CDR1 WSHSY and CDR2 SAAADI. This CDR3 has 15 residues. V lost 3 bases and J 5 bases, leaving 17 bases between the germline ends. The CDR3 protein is CASSEGQIGLHEQYF. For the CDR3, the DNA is TGCGCCAGCAGTGAAGGTCAGATCGGGCTCCACGAGCAGTACTTC.

CDR3 in DNA: TGTGCCAGCAGCCCCAGGACAGGGGGCAACGGAGAGACCCAGTACTTC. Amino acids: CASSPRTGGNGETQYF. The chain uses TRBV11-2 and TRBJ2-5; the match to TRBD1 covers 11 bases. The J segment lost 4 bases and the V segment lost 5 bases, leaving 9 bases of the junction unmatched. The germline V gene has CDR1 SGHAT and CDR2 FQNNGV. The CDR3 has 16 residues.

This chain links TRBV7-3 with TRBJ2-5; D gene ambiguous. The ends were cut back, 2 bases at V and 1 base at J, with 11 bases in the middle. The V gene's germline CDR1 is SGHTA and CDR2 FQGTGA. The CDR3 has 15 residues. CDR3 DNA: TGTGCCAGCAGCTTACGCGAACTCGTCCAAGAGACCCAGTACTTC. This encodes CASSLRELVQETQYF.

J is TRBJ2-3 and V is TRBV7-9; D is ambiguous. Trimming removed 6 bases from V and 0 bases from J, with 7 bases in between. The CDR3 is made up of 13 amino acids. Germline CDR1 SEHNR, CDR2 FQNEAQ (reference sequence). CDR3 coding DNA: TGTGCCAGCAGTCGTTATAGCACAGATACGCAGTATTTT. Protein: CASSRYSTDTQYF.

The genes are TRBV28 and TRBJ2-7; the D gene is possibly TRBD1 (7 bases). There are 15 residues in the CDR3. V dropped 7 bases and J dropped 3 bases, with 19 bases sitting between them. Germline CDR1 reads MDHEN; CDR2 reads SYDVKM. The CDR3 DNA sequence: TGTGCCAGCACCCCCGGGGGACAGCCCCTCTACGAGCAGTACTTC. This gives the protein CASTPGGQPLYEQYF.

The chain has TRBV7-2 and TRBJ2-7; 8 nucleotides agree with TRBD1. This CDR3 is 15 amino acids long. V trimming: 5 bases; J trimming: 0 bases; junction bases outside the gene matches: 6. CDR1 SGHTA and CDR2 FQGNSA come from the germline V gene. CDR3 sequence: CASSIPGQVSYEQYF. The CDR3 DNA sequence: TGTGCCAGCAGCATCCCGGGACAGGTCTCCTACGAGCAGTACTTC.

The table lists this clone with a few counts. CDR3 bases: TGTGCCAGCAGCTTAATAGGTGGGGTCTCCTACGAGCAGTACTTC. It yields the protein CASSLIGGVSYEQYF. This sequence joins TRBV11-2 and TRBJ2-7; D gene uncertain. The CDR3 covers 15 residues. The ends were cut back, 2 bases at V and 0 bases at J, with 11 bases in the middle. Germline-derived CDR1 and CDR2 are SGHAT and FQNNGV.

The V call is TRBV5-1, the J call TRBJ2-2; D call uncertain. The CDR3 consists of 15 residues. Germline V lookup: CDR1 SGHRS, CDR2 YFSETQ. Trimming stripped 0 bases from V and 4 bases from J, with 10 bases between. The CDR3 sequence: CASSLVHHLTGELFF. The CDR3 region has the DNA TGCGCCAGCAGCTTGGTGCACCACCTCACCGGGGAGCTGTTTTTT.

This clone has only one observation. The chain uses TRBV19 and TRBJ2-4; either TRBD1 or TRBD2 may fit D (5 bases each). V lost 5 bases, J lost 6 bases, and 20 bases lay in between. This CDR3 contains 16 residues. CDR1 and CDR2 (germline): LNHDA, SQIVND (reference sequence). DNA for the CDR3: TGTGCCAGTAGTCCTTGGTATGAGACAGAGGGAAACATTCAGTACTTC. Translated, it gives CASSPWYETEGNIQYF.

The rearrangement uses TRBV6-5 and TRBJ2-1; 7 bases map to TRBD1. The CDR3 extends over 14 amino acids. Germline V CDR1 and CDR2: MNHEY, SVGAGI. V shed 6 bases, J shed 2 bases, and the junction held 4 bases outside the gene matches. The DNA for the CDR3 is TGTGCCAGCAGCCGACAGGGAACCTACAATGAGCAGTTCTTC. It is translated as CASSRQGTYNEQFF.

CDR3 amino acids: CASTGGRAIVPYNEQFF. In DNA, the CDR3 is TGTGCCAGTACGGGCGGGAGGGCTATTGTCCCCTACAATGAGCAGTTCTTC. This chain uses TRBV19 with TRBJ2-1, with 9 bases fitting TRBD2. The CDR3 totals 17 residues. In germline, CDR1 is LNHDA, CDR2 SQIVND (reference sequence). Unmatched junction bases numbered 12, after V lost 7 bases and J lost 2 bases.

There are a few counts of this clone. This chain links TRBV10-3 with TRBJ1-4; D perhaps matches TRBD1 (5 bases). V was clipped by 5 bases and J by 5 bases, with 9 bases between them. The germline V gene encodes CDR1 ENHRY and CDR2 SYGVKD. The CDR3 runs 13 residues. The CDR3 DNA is TGTGCCATCAGTTCCCGGGACAATGAAAAACTGTTTTTT. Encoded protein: CAISSRDNEKLFF.

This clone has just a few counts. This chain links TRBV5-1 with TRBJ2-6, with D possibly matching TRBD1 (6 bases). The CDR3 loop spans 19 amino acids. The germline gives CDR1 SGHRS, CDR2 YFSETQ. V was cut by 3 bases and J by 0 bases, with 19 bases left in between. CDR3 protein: CASSSGQPRGLSGANVLTF. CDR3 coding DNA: TGCGCCAGCAGCTCAGGACAGCCACGGGGCCTCTCTGGGGCCAACGTCCTGACTTTC.

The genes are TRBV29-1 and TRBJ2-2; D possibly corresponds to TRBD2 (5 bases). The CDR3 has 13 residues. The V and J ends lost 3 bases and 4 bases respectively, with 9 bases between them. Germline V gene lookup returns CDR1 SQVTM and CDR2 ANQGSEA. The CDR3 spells CSVDAGVTGELFF. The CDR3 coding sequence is TGCAGCGTTGACGCGGGCGTCACCGGGGAGCTGTTTTTT.